Each of the 25 T cell receptor beta chains below was sequenced from the same sample in a study of beta chain features in type 1 diabetes. Isolated RNA was reverse transcribed in full, so expressed TCRB transcripts were sequenced. Clones were sequenced by immunoSEQ multiplex PCR, and TCRdb holds only the in-frame ones, with some missing. The sample contains 680,000 or so clones, around 15% of which appear only once. The source material was naive CD4+ T cells from blood. The receptors shown here come from a man between 18 and 35 years old in good health.

This clone turned up a few times. This chain connects TRBV23-1 to TRBJ2-3; 11 positions agree with TRBD2. Being an ORF, TRBV23-1 has a function that is uncertain. The V and J ends lost 4 bases and 6 bases, in that order; junction bases with no gene match: 15. The CDR3 runs 18 residues. CDR3 nucleotides: TGCGCCAGCAGTCTGGCTGGTGGGCTAGCGGGAGGAGGGGATACGCAGTATTTT. This codes for CASSLAGGLAGGGDTQYF.

Only a few counts were recorded for this clone. This chain joins TRBV12-5 and TRBJ1-1; D gene ambiguous. With 5 bases removed from V and 6 bases from J, the gap between germline ends came to 13 bases. The CDR3 is 13 amino acids. In germline, CDR1 is LGHNT, CDR2 FRNRAP. The CDR3 DNA follows: TGTGCTAGTGGTCCCTCCTCGGGTGCTGAAGCTTTCTTT. Encoded protein: CASGPSSGAEAFF.

The chain recombines TRBV29-1 with TRBJ2-7, with 9 bases fitting TRBD2. V lost 5 bases, J lost 4 bases, and 6 bases stayed unmatched. The CDR3 is 13 amino acids. The germline gives CDR1 SQVTM, CDR2 ANQGSEA. CDR3 DNA: TGCAGCGTTATGCGGGGGGGCGGTTACGAGCAGTACTTC. This encodes CSVMRGGGYEQYF.

A few counts support this clone. J is TRBJ2-2 and V is TRBV10-3; D remains unclear. Looked up from germline, CDR1 is ENHRY and CDR2 is SYGVKD. V lost 0 bases and J lost 2, with 7 bases in between. The CDR3 runs to 15 residues. The DNA for the CDR3 is TGTGCCATCAGTGAGTCAGAAGTCAACACCGGGGAGCTGTTTTTT. It specifies CAISESEVNTGELFF.

This clone was counted between two and nine times. The J gene is TRBJ1-2, the V gene TRBV5-6; 7 bases are a match to TRBD1. The J segment lost 6 bases and the V segment lost 0 bases, leaving 8 bases of the junction unmatched. The CDR3 loop spans 15 amino acids. Germline CDR1 SGHDT, CDR2 YYEEEE. CDR3 loop: CASSLDGTVGHGYTF. The DNA for the CDR3 is TGTGCCAGCAGCTTGGACGGGACAGTAGGCCATGGCTACACCTTC.

CDR3 DNA sequence: TGTGCCAGCAGCGCCCGGACAGGGGGCGGCCCCGAGTACTTC. Protein sequence: CASSARTGGGPEYF. This sequence joins TRBV9 and TRBJ2-4; TRBD1 matches 11 bases. Looked up from germline, CDR1 is SGDLS and CDR2 is YYNGEE. The CDR3 is made up of 14 amino acids. V lost 3 bases to trimming and J lost 14 bases; unmatched junction nucleotides: 10. The entire variable domain, with the rest obtained from reference TRBV9 and TRBJ2-4, is as follows: DSGVTQTPKHLITATGQRVTLRCSPRSGDLSVYWYQQSLDQGLQFLIQYYNGEERAKGNILERFSAQQFPDLHSELNLSSLELGDSALYFCASSARTGGGPEYFGAGTRLSVL.

This clone turned up a few times. J is TRBJ1-5 and V is TRBV7-9; 9 bases are shared with TRBD1. Germline V gene sequence: CDR1 SEHNR, CDR2 FQNEAQ (reference sequence). V trimming: 5 bases; J trimming: 7 bases; junction bases outside the gene matches: 21. The CDR3 loop spans 19 amino acids. The CDR3: CASSRDWADLGQGRQPQHF. DNA of the CDR3: TGTGCCAGCAGCCGCGATTGGGCGGACCTGGGACAGGGCAGACAGCCCCAGCATTTT. The variable domain in full, with the rest retrieved from reference TRBV7-9 and TRBJ1-5, is DTGVSQNPRHKITKRGQNVTFRCDPISEHNRLYWYRQTLGQGPEFLTYFQNEAQLEKSRLLSDRFSAERPKGSFSTLEIQRTEQGDSAMYLCASSRDWADLGQGRQPQHFGDGTRLSIL.

The chain uses TRBV29-1 and TRBJ1-4, with a possible D match to TRBD1 (5 bases). The CDR3 is made up of 15 amino acids. V dropped 5 bases and J dropped 0 bases, with 13 bases sitting between them. Germline assignment: CDR1 SQVTM and CDR2 ANQGSEA. CDR3 sequence: CSVRGVHSTNEKLFF. The CDR3 nucleotides read TGCAGCGTTAGAGGGGTGCATTCAACTAATGAAAAACTGTTTTTT.

This chain links TRBV7-2 with TRBJ2-2; D is ambiguous. The germline gives CDR1 SGHTA, CDR2 FQGNSA. The CDR3 covers 15 residues. V lost 4 bases and J lost 0, with 9 bases in between. This CDR3 reads CASSSTSANTGELFF. CDR3 nucleotides: TGTGCCAGCAGCTCGACAAGTGCGAACACCGGGGAGCTGTTTTTT.

Worth noting for this clone: The same CDR3 is also encoded by other DNA sequences in this sample. The chain employs TRBV7-2 and TRBJ2-5; D unresolved. The V and J ends lost 1 base and 5 bases respectively, with 5 bases between them. The CDR3 covers 12 residues. The germline CDR1 and CDR2 sequences are SGHTA and FQGNSA. The CDR3, as DNA: TGTGCCAGCAGCTTAGTTGGGGAGACCCAGTACTTC. Protein: CASSLVGETQYF.

The chain links TRBV4-1 to TRBJ1-1; no clear D gene. Germline V gene data show CDR1 as MGHRA and CDR2 as YSYEKL. The CDR3 is made up of 16 amino acids. Trimming cost V 7 bases and J 4 bases, with 22 bases left between them. DNA for the CDR3: TGCGCCAGCACTTTTTTACGACCGACCGGGGTCACTGAAGCTTTCTTT. Translating gives CASTFLRPTGVTEAFF.

This clone was counted only a few times. V usage is TRBV25-1 and J usage is TRBJ1-2; 7 bases agree with TRBD1. The CDR3 contains 16 residues. Germline CDR1 reads MGHDK; CDR2 reads SYGVNS. V shed 5 bases and J 5 bases; nucleotides not matched to a gene: 14. The CDR3 DNA reads as TGTGCCAGCAGTTCCTTCCTCGGACAGGAAGAATATGGCTACACCTTC. Protein sequence: CASSSFLGQEEYGYTF.

This clone occurred a few times. The chain combines TRBV29-1 with TRBJ1-1; 7 bases are shared with TRBD1. V lost 4 bases and J lost 4; bases outside the gene matches: 9. Germline lookup yields CDR1 SQVTM and CDR2 ANQGSEA. This CDR3 region has 14 residues. The CDR3 sequence: CSVGRGQARTEAFF. DNA for the CDR3: TGCAGCGTTGGAAGAGGACAGGCGCGCACTGAAGCTTTCTTT.

V and J are TRBV7-2 and TRBJ2-5, with D possibly being TRBD2 (6 bases). CDR1 and CDR2 (germline): SGHTA, FQGNSA. Trimming left V 3 bases short and J 4 bases short, with 9 bases between. The CDR3 extends over 13 amino acids. CDR3 amino acids: CASSFSGRETQYF. CDR3 in DNA: TGTGCCAGCAGCTTTAGCGGTCGAGAGACCCAGTACTTC. Full variable domain (remainder filled in from reference TRBV7-2 and TRBJ2-5): GAGVSQSPSNKVTEKGKDVELRCDPISGHTALYWYRQSLGQGLEFLIYFQGNSAPDKSGLPSDRFSAERTGGSVSTLTIQRTQQEDSAVYLCASSFSGRETQYFGPGTRLLVL.

This clone was seen many times. The V and J genes are TRBV10-3 and TRBJ2-3; unclear D gene. This CDR3 has 13 residues. V lost 4 bases to trimming and J lost 2 bases, with 7 bases between them. Germline values: CDR1 ENHRY, CDR2 SYGVKD. The CDR3 DNA reads as TGTGCCATCAGTGGCAGAGACACAGATACGCAGTATTTT. Its protein product is CAISGRDTDTQYF.

The chain uses TRBV6-6 and TRBJ2-7, with D uncertain. CDR3 length: 14 residues. The germline V gene has CDR1 MNHNY and CDR2 SVGAGI (reference sequence). The ends were cut back, 7 bases at V and 2 bases at J, with 15 bases in the middle. CDR3 protein: CASNKGLPPYEQYF. The DNA of the CDR3 is TGTGCCAGCAATAAGGGCCTCCCCCCCTACGAGCAGTACTTC.

This rearrangement joins TRBV30 to TRBJ1-5; TRBD1 agrees at 7 bases. CDR3 length equals 15 residues. V lost 5 bases and J lost 3; bases outside the gene matches: 10. The germline gives CDR1 GTSNPN, CDR2 SVGIG (reference sequence). CDR3 protein: CAWYPHDRDNQPQHF. For the CDR3, the DNA is TGTGCCTGGTATCCCCACGACAGGGACAATCAGCCCCAGCATTTT. Complete variable domain (other parts from reference TRBV30 and TRBJ1-5): SQTIHQWPATLVQPVGSPLSLECTVEGTSNPNLYWYRQAAGRGLQLLFYSVGIGQISSEVPQNLSASRPQDRQFILSSKKLLLSDSGFYLCAWYPHDRDNQPQHFGDGTRLSIL.

The chain combines TRBV4-3 with TRBJ1-2; D remains unclear. Trimming removed 1 base from V and 0 bases from J, with 9 bases in between. CDR1 LGHNA and CDR2 YSLEER come from the germline V gene. The CDR3 is 15 amino acids. The CDR3 DNA sequence: TGCGCCAGCAGCCAAGGTGGGGTGGCTAACTATGGCTACACCTTC. This sequence encodes CASSQGGVANYGYTF.

The sample holds a few counts of this clone. The chain has TRBV7-2 and TRBJ1-3; D call uncertain. V was pared by 5 bases and J by 2 bases, with 4 bases between. Germline CDR1 SGHTA, CDR2 FQGNSA. The CDR3 runs 12 residues. In DNA form, the CDR3 reads TGTGCCAGCAGCCGGACTGGAAACACCATATATTTT. This encodes CASSRTGNTIYF. Full variable domain (outside the CDR3, taken from reference TRBV7-2 and TRBJ1-3): GAGVSQSPSNKVTEKGKDVELRCDPISGHTALYWYRQSLGQGLEFLIYFQGNSAPDKSGLPSDRFSAERTGGSVSTLTIQRTQQEDSAVYLCASSRTGNTIYFGEGSWLTVV.

This clone was counted between two and nine times. The chain couples TRBV7-7 to TRBJ2-2; weak D call: TRBD2 (5 bases). CDR3 size: 14 residues. Germline CDR1 SSHAT, CDR2 FNYEAQ (reference sequence). Trimming cost V 1 base and J 4 bases, with 7 bases left between them. The CDR3 region has the DNA TGTGCCAGCAGCTTAGATGGACTCACCGGGGAGCTGTTTTTT. The encoded protein is CASSLDGLTGELFF.

The rearrangement joins TRBV10-3 to TRBJ1-5, with D hard to call. Per germline, CDR1 ENHRY and CDR2 SYGVKD. The V end lost 3 bases, the J end lost 3 bases, and 6 bases lay between the germline ends. CDR3 length equals 13 residues. DNA for the CDR3: TGTGCCATCAGTGAAATGGACAATCAGCCCCAGCATTTT. Encoded protein: CAISEMDNQPQHF.

In its sample, this clone was seen a few times. V usage is TRBV4-3 and J usage is TRBJ2-1; TRBD1 is a possible D gene (5 bases). V dropped 2 bases and J dropped 10 bases, with 15 bases sitting between them. Germline CDR1 LGHNA, CDR2 YSLEER. This CDR3 is built from 14 residues. The CDR3 loop is CASSQSPRGEEQFF. The DNA for the CDR3 is TGCGCCAGCAGCCAATCACCAAGGGGTGAAGAGCAGTTCTTC.

The chain uses TRBV9 and TRBJ2-2; 13 bases line up with TRBD2. Germline V gene data show CDR1 as SGDLS and CDR2 as YYNGEE. The CDR3 has 16 amino acids. V was clipped by 3 bases and J by 7 bases; unmatched bases: 6. CDR3 sequence reads: CASSAQGLAGFGELFF. The CDR3 nucleotides read TGTGCCAGCAGCGCCCAGGGACTAGCGGGGTTCGGGGAGCTGTTTTTT.

V usage is TRBV6-1 and J usage is TRBJ2-3; D is uncertain. CDR1 is MNHNS, CDR2 SASEGT, per germline. V gave up 8 bases and J gave up 4 bases, with 10 bases separating them. This CDR3 has 12 amino acids. CDR3 bases: TGTGCCAGCTCGAGTGGCGCAGATACGCAGTATTTT. Amino acids: CASSSGADTQYF.

V and J are TRBV10-2 and TRBJ2-7; TRBD1 matches 8 bases. Trimming took 3 bases from V and 8 from J; bases not matched to a gene: 9. This CDR3 has 14 residues. Germline CDR1 and CDR2: WSHSY and SAAADI. The CDR3 sequence: CASSDPPTGVKQYF. CDR3 in DNA: TGCGCCAGCAGTGATCCCCCGACAGGGGTGAAGCAGTACTTC.